This TCR beta chain was found in a study of PD-L1 blockade in urothelial cancer (dated by TCRdb to between 2016 and 2019). Concerning the study at large: Every patient began therapy at some point between 2014 and 2015 and was given atezolizumab 1,200 mg intravenously every 3 weeks. About 90% of the 29 patients were identified as males with urothelial cancer of bladder origin, and a prior smoking history was reported by 18 of 29 patients. An ECOG performance status of 0 or 1 was recorded for the patients, and 0 to 3 prior chemotherapy regimens had been received by the patients. Blood samples were analyzed at 3 weeks after treatment start (second dose) and at 6 weeks after treatment start. A median of about 150,000 T cells and tens of thousands of unique TCRs was obtained from blood samples, and a median clonality of 0.080 was observed. The study, an exploratory multi-omic analysis, examined somatic, immune and clinical correlates of response to PD-L1 blockade with atezolizumab in urothelial cancer. Pretreatment tumor samples, along with matched peripheral blood collected serially before and after atezolizumab treatment, underwent TCR sequencing. Durable clinical benefit was defined as progression-free survival longer than 6 months, and TCR features were also tested against progression-free and overall survival. In the same patients, whole exome sequencing and RNA sequencing of pretreatment tumors were performed in addition to TCR sequencing. Ten or so patients reached durable clinical benefit, while roughly 22 patients did not. Pretreatment blood TCR-seq was available for twenty-nine patients, at least one posttreatment blood collection was obtained for some 24 patients, and tumor TCR-seq was available for some 24 patients.

The research as a whole found: At 3 weeks after the start of treatment, tumor-associated TCR clones in peripheral blood had expanded more in patients with durable benefit (n ≈ 20, p = 0.022). Because the sample size was small (n of about 30) and many of the analyses were exploratory, the results are meant to be hypothesis-generating. Improved progression-free and overall survival was found to be associated with pretreatment peripheral blood TCR clonality below the median.

Each PCR received spiked-in synthetic TCR analog templates so that absolute template abundance could be estimated from read counts. The immunoSEQ assay was used to amplify TCRbeta CDR3 regions from genomic DNA with bias-controlled V and J gene primers. Rearranged TCRbeta segments were sequenced at approximately 20X coverage. The source study handled its data this way. Sequencing errors were corrected by clustering and CDR3s were annotated against IMGT to assign V, D and J genes. Only productive TCRbeta rearrangements were used in downstream analyses, excluding out-of-frame or stop-codon sequences. To compute clonality, Shannon entropy was normalized by the log of the number of unique productive sequences and then subtracted from one. Clones differing between time points or between blood and tumor were identified by Fisher's exact test with Benjamini-Hochberg correction at adjusted p below 0.01. TCRdb re-hosts the immuneACCESS table, in-frame sequences only. Its copies lack some clones; in the studies checked, an unresolved V gene accounts for under half of them, and the cause for the rest is not known. The V and J calls and the clone size are those of that table, but D and trimming were determined from the DNA. This sample is represented by about 37,000 clones; 82% of them were singletons. Of the sample, roughly 18% falls within the top ten clones.

Points on this clone: It lacks a known antigen. No much larger clone exists at a distance of one base, and base qualities are not known.

A total of 25 to 30 patients with locally advanced or metastatic urothelial carcinoma, treated at Memorial Sloan Kettering on a trial protocol, made up the cohort. Peripheral blood mononuclear cells were collected pretreatment and during treatment, at between 1 and 8 total time points per patient. The Qiagen DNeasy Blood extraction kit was used to purify genomic DNA from total PBMCs and tumor samples. PBMCs were collected pretreatment and during treatment and were isolated and stored as previously described. Including the terminal cysteine and phenylalanine, the CDR3 comprises 14 residues. CDR3 DNA only is kept here, 42 bases in frame from base 1. The germline V gene encodes CDR1 LGHNA and CDR2 YNFKEQ. V is reduced by 7 bases and J by 7 bases, leaving a spacing of 16 bases between them.

This clonotype originated in a man in his 60s with urothelial cancer. The specimen comprised PBMCs, sampled around atezolizumab (anti-PD-L1) treatment. This chain joins TRBV4-2 to TRBJ1-4; TRBD1 could be the D gene, as 6 bases match. The sequenced DNA: TGTGCCAGCACCTATACAGGGTCAGCTGAAAAACTGTTTTTT. It translates as CASTYTGSAEKLFF.